This T cell receptor beta chain was documented in a study of Graves' ophthalmopathy and Graves' hyperthyroidism. This clonotype was detected many times. As yet, its antigen is unknown. Broader study findings: Blood also carried most expanded thyroid clonotypes exceeding 0.001 frequency.

V lost 2 bases and J lost 2, with 13 bases in between. CDR3 length: 15 amino acids. Germline V lookup: CDR1 MNHNS, CDR2 SASEGT. RNA transcripts provided the template for amplifying TCR beta CDR3 regions. Investigators did first-round RT-PCR with HTBI primers, then second-round multiplex PCR. MiXCR, applied by TCRdb to the multiplex PCR reads, yields one record per CDR3 protein. The sample carries a few hundred thousand distinct CDR3 sequences, approximately 35% recorded once. The clonotype comes from an adult man with Graves' hyperthyroidism. Specimen: peripheral blood or thyroid tissue (not recorded which). The V gene is TRBV6-1, the J gene TRBJ2-7; D remains ambiguous. CDR3 nucleotides: TGTGCCAGCAGTGAATTTATGGGCGGCACCTACGAGCAGTACTTC. Its protein product is CASSEFMGGTYEQYF.